The 23 T cell receptor beta chains in this list originate from one sample, sequenced in a study of shared clonotypes between healthy human individuals. Data came from immunoSEQ multiplex PCR; TCRdb stores just in-frame clones and leaves some out. The sample has nearly 750,000 clones, 55% to 80% seen once. Sequencing was done on a sample of memory CD4+ T cells sorted from blood. Subset in this sample: CD45RA-negative fraction. The source of these receptors is a woman under 40 in good health.

The J gene is TRBJ2-1, the V gene TRBV4-2; 7 bases align to TRBD2. This CDR3 comprises 16 residues. Per germline, CDR1 LGHNA and CDR2 YNFKEQ. The ends lost 1 base at V and 7 bases at J; junction bases unmatched: 10. CDR3 in amino acids: CASSQAPGLFGNEQFF. The CDR3 DNA is TGTGCCAGCAGCCAAGCACCGGGACTATTCGGTAATGAGCAGTTCTTC.

The chain uses TRBV5-1 and TRBJ2-2; D unresolved. Deletions cut 1 base from V and 4 bases from J, with 5 bases between. CDR3 length equals 13 residues. Germline CDR1 and CDR2: SGHRS and YFSETQ. This CDR3 is CASSLSGTGELFF. The DNA of the CDR3 is TGCGCCAGCAGCTTGTCCGGCACCGGGGAGCTGTTTTTT. The entire variable domain, with the rest obtained from reference TRBV5-1 and TRBJ2-2, is as follows: KAGVTQTPRYLIKTRGQQVTLSCSPISGHRSVSWYQQTPGQGLQFLFEYFSETQRNKGNFPGRFSGRQFSNSRSEMNVSTLELGDSALYLCASSLSGTGELFFGEGSRLTVL.

This clone was recorded many times. The V gene is TRBV12-2, the J gene TRBJ2-5; the table's D gene call, TRBD2, was not cross checked with the DNA. TRBV12-2 is described as a pseudogene. This CDR3 region has 18 residues. In DNA form, the CDR3 reads TGTGCAAGTCGCTCCTGGCCGGTAAGAGGGAGGACCCAAGAGACCCAGTACTTC. Amino acid sequence: CASRSWPVRGRTQETQYF.

The chain uses TRBV18 and TRBJ2-7, with D perhaps given as TRBD1 or TRBD2 (5 bases each). The CDR3 consists of 16 residues. V was pared by 6 bases and J by 0 bases, with 18 bases between. CDR1 is KGHSH, CDR2 LQKENI, per germline. This CDR3 reads CASSHVGTGDSYEQYF. CDR3 DNA sequence: TGTGCCAGCTCCCACGTGGGGACGGGCGACTCCTACGAGCAGTACTTC.

The chain couples TRBV11-1 to TRBJ1-1; D might be TRBD1 (6 bases). The germline V gene has CDR1 SGHAT and CDR2 FQDESV (reference sequence). There are 14 residues in the CDR3. V shed 5 bases and J shed 6 bases, with 16 bases lying between them. The DNA of the CDR3 is TGTGCCAGCAGCCGTGAGGGGGGCGTGTCTGAAGCTTTCTTT. Protein product: CASSREGGVSEAFF.

The genes are TRBV11-2 and TRBJ1-4, with unresolved D. CDR1 and CDR2 from the germline V gene are SGHAT and FQNNGV. The CDR3 contains 18 residues. V was shortened by 2 bases and J by 8 bases, with 24 bases between the two germline ends. Here the CDR3 reads CASSLTMSLFAKKEKLFF. As DNA, the CDR3 is TGTGCCAGCAGCTTAACAATGAGCCTCTTCGCAAAAAAGGAAAAACTGTTTTTT. The full variable domain, its missing parts supplied by reference TRBV11-2 and TRBJ1-4, is EAGVAQSPRYKIIEKRQSVAFWCNPISGHATLYWYQQILGQGPKLLIQFQNNGVVDDSQLPKDRFSAERLKGVDSTLKIQPAKLEDSAVYLCASSLTMSLFAKKEKLFFGSGTQLSVL.

This chain uses TRBV2 with TRBJ2-7, with TRBD2 matching 7 bases. The length of the CDR3 is 14 residues. Per germline, CDR1 SNHLY and CDR2 FYNNEI. Trimming removed 8 bases from V and 3 bases from J; junction bases left unmatched: 10. The CDR3 loop is CASVRDRGVYEQYF. CDR3 nucleotide sequence: TGTGCCAGCGTCCGGGACCGGGGGGTCTACGAGCAGTACTTC.

The chain is built from TRBV7-8 and TRBJ2-2; possibly TRBD1 for D (6 bases). CDR1 SGHVS and CDR2 FQNEAQ come from the germline V gene. This CDR3 is built from 15 residues. Between the trimmed V and J ends, which lost 5 bases and 6 bases, there was a span of 16 bases. CDR3: CASSVIRGGPGELFF. DNA for the CDR3: TGTGCCAGCAGCGTAATCCGAGGGGGACCCGGGGAGCTGTTTTTT.

The CDR3 DNA follows: TGTGCCAGTAGTATAGGAGCGGGGCCCCAGCATTTT. It specifies CASSIGAGPQHF. The rearrangement uses TRBV19 and TRBJ1-5; D unresolved. CDR1 and CDR2 from the germline V gene are LNHDA and SQIVND (reference sequence). The germline V and J ends were trimmed by 1 base and 9 bases, with 7 bases remaining between them. The CDR3 has 12 residues.

This rearrangement joins TRBV6-1 to TRBJ2-2, with unresolved D. The CDR3 sequence is 17 residues long. Trimming removed 0 bases from V and 5 bases from J, with 16 bases in between. Germline V gene data show CDR1 as MNHNS and CDR2 as SASEGT. This chain's CDR3 is CASSEAYGQLRTGELFF. CDR3 coding DNA: TGTGCCAGCAGTGAAGCGTATGGGCAGCTAAGGACCGGGGAGCTGTTTTTT.

The chain recombines TRBV6-5 with TRBJ1-2; D gene ambiguous. The V end lost 2 bases, the J end lost 2 bases, and 9 bases lay between the germline ends. The germline V gene encodes CDR1 MNHEY and CDR2 SVGAGI. The CDR3 spans 14 residues. CDR3 region: CASSYDGLNYGYTF. The CDR3 bases are TGTGCCAGCAGTTACGACGGACTAAACTATGGCTACACCTTC.

The chain links TRBV2 to TRBJ1-2; weak D call: TRBD1 (6 bases). Germline V gives CDR1 SNHLY, CDR2 FYNNEI. V was cut by 3 bases and J by 4 bases, with 15 bases left in between. CDR3 length: 15 residues. Here the CDR3 DNA reads TGTGCCAGCAGTGAGGCGACAGGCCAAATCTATGGCTACACCTTC. Translated, it gives CASSEATGQIYGYTF.

In this sample, this clone turned up many times. The chain links TRBV18 to TRBJ1-1; no definite D call. Germline CDR1 KGHSH, CDR2 LQKENI. Trimming took 1 base from V and 4 from J, leaving 10 bases between them. This CDR3 has 14 amino acids. In DNA form, the CDR3 reads TGTGCCAGCTCACCACGGGGTGATTCCACTGAAGCTTTCTTT. It yields the protein CASSPRGDSTEAFF.

The CDR3: CASRVLYRASNTEAFF. In DNA form, the CDR3 reads TGCGCCAGCAGGGTACTCTACAGGGCTTCGAACACTGAAGCTTTCTTT. The chain employs TRBV5-1 and TRBJ1-1, with D possibly TRBD1 on 6 matching bases. This CDR3 contains 16 residues. CDR1 is SGHRS, CDR2 YFSETQ, per germline. Trimming pared 5 bases from V and 1 base from J, leaving 18 bases between.

The chain is built from TRBV7-9 and TRBJ2-3; the D gene is possibly TRBD2 (6 bases). This CDR3 has 19 amino acids. Germline V CDR1 and CDR2: SEHNR, FQNEAQ (reference sequence). The V gene lost 8 bases and the J gene lost 3 bases, with 30 bases spanning the gap. The CDR3 DNA reads TGTGCCAGCTCCCTTTGGTCGGTTCGGGACTCGGGGTTTACAGATACGCAGTATTTT. Translating gives CASSLWSVRDSGFTDTQYF.

The gene calls are TRBV9 and TRBJ1-2; maybe TRBD1 (5 bases). The CDR3 extends over 13 amino acids. Per the germline V gene, CDR1 is SGDLS and CDR2 is YYNGEE. V lost 4 bases and J 4 bases, leaving 11 bases between the germline ends. DNA of the CDR3: TGTGCCAGCAGCCCGCAGGGTTTCTATGGCTACACCTTC. It specifies CASSPQGFYGYTF.

The chain recombines TRBV10-1 with TRBJ2-7; D remains unclear. Per the germline V gene, CDR1 is WNHNN and CDR2 is SYGVQD (reference sequence). Trimming removed 0 bases at V and 2 bases at J, with 11 bases between. The CDR3 loop spans 15 amino acids. CDR3 sequence (DNA): TGCGCCAGCAGTGAGTCCGTGGACGGCACCTACGAGCAGTACTTC. It encodes CASSESVDGTYEQYF.

V and J are TRBV5-1 and TRBJ2-5, with D perhaps TRBD2 (7 bases). The germline V gene encodes CDR1 SGHRS and CDR2 YFSETQ. The CDR3 covers 15 residues. The germline V and J ends were trimmed by 1 base and 3 bases, with 13 bases remaining between them. The CDR3 loop is CASSLYAGAEETQYF. The CDR3 DNA follows: TGCGCCAGCAGCTTGTACGCGGGGGCAGAAGAGACCCAGTACTTC.

The chain joins TRBV28 to TRBJ2-7; the D gene is possibly TRBD2 (5 bases). This CDR3 comprises 14 residues. Trimming cost V 6 bases and J 0 bases, with 12 bases left between them. Germline CDR1 and CDR2: MDHEN and SYDVKM. CDR3 DNA sequence: TGTGCCAGCAGCATTCCTGGGAGCTCCTACGAGCAGTACTTC. Its protein is CASSIPGSSYEQYF.

The J gene is TRBJ2-1, the V gene TRBV7-6; maybe TRBD1 (6 bases). This CDR3 has 14 amino acids. The V end was cut by 2 bases, the J end by 10 bases, with 15 bases between. The germline V gene has CDR1 SGHVS and CDR2 FNYEAQ. CDR3 in amino acids: CASSLSTGFGEQFF. The CDR3 DNA sequence: TGTGCCAGCAGCTTAAGTACAGGGTTTGGAGAGCAGTTCTTC.

At least ten counts were recorded for this clone. The chain employs TRBV9 and TRBJ2-5; D unclear. The V gene lost 0 bases and the J gene lost 5 bases, with 8 bases spanning the gap. This CDR3 comprises 13 residues. Per the germline V gene, CDR1 is SGDLS and CDR2 is YYNGEE. The CDR3 loop is CASSVDFFETQYF. Written as DNA, the CDR3 is TGTGCCAGCAGCGTAGACTTTTTTGAGACCCAGTACTTC.

This clone was counted ten times or more. The chain combines TRBV7-9 with TRBJ2-7; TRBD2 aligns across 7 bases. Germline loops: CDR1 SEHNR, CDR2 FQNEAQ (reference sequence). The CDR3 totals 15 residues. The junction had 8 bases not matched to a gene; V was cut back by 0 bases and J by 6 bases. CDR3 region: CASSLAGGSSGEQYF. CDR3 DNA sequence: TGTGCCAGCAGCTTAGCGGGCGGGAGTTCGGGCGAGCAGTACTTC.

CDR3 DNA sequence: TGTGCCAGCAGCTATATGCGCAACAATGAGCAGTTCTTC. It translates to CASSYMRNNEQFF. The V call is TRBV27, the J call TRBJ2-1; D is ambiguous. The germline V gene has CDR1 MNHEY and CDR2 SMNVEV (reference sequence). This CDR3 is 13 amino acids long. The V end lost 6 bases, the J end lost 5 bases, and 11 bases lay between the germline ends.